Below, 2 T cell receptor beta chains from the same sample are listed, as sequenced in a study of T cells expressing NK-cell markers. TCRdb reanalyzed the 5' RACE reads and collapses them to one entry per CDR3 protein, without DNA. The specimen's table records about 400,000 distinct CDR3 sequences. The sequenced sample consisted of blood T cells: a sorted CD56 or NKG2C T cell subset, CD4+ or CD8+ T cells, or bulk PBMC T cells (not recorded which). The receptor set was obtained from a woman aged 50 to 65 in good health.

V gene TRBV20-1 combines with J gene TRBJ1-3; TCRdb selects TRBD1, and the lack of DNA leaves this call unchecked. CDR1 and CDR2 from the germline V gene are DFQATT and SNEGSKA (reference sequence). CDR3 length equals 14 residues. The CDR3 loop is CSARGTVSGNTIYF.

The J gene is TRBJ2-3, the V gene TRBV12-3 or TRBV12-4. This CDR3 is 13 amino acids long. CDR3 loop: CASRTGYTDTQYF.